The clone carrying this T cell receptor (beta chain) was seen only a few times. What it binds is unknown. Carried by the TCR beta cDNA libraries were unique molecular identifiers. TCRdb called the PCR reads again in MiXCR, with one record for every CDR3 protein. The sample lists 820,000 or so distinct CDR3 sequences, approximately 57% occurring once. The CDR3 is 16 amino acids. The V segment lost 1 base and the J segment 11 bases; nucleotides outside the gene matches: 15. In germline, CDR1 is SGHVS, CDR2 FQNEAQ. This sample stems from a study of post-analysis software for immune sequencing data. Findings and caveats of the study: Compared with controls, patients had more of roughly five TRBV segments, including TRBV5-6, TRBV5-1 and TRBV20-1.

This chain connects TRBV7-8 to TRBJ2-5, with TRBD2 matching over 8 bases. The TCR sequence derives from a girl between 5 and 17 years old with multiple sclerosis. Sequencing was performed on blood. CDR3 residues: CASSLVLLAAHREQYF. CDR3 nucleotides: TGTGCCAGCAGCTTAGTGTTACTAGCGGCGCACCGGGAGCAGTACTTC.